The sequence of this T cell receptor (beta chain) was determined in a study of cytomegalovirus exposure and HLA in healthy donors. Study summary: Both the 120 validation repertoires and the approximately 700 first-cohort repertoires used the same platform, as reported by a later analysis. Study-wide results and caveats: In vitro testing confirmed a few CMV-associated chains as specific for CMV antigens. Rarity held for most TCR sequences, but there were some public TCRs that occurred in many donors.

The data were produced by immunoSEQ multiplex PCR, yet TCRdb's version contains in-frame clones alone and is incomplete. Among more than 95,000 clones, approximately 92% were seen once, and the ten largest hold around 1.2%. This CDR3 has 16 residues. The V end lost 4 bases, the J end lost 1 base, and 18 bases lay between the germline ends. The V gene's germline CDR1 is SGHRS and CDR2 YFSETQ. This clone has a handful of counts. Its antigen remains unidentified. What was sequenced was PBMCs. The receptor's source is a woman aged 18-29 years in good health and CMV-seronegative. The chain links TRBV5-1 to TRBJ2-7, with a tentative D call TRBD1 (5 bases). CDR3 residues: CASSRQTGAVSYEQYF. The CDR3 bases are TGCGCCAGCAGCCGCCAGACTGGGGCTGTTTCCTACGAGCAGTACTTC.